This T cell receptor (beta chain) came from a study of shared clonotypes between healthy human individuals. For the study at large: Each donor's CD8 memory used one plate, CD8 naive two, each CD4 subset three.

V was shortened by 1 base and J by 5 bases, with 17 bases between the two germline ends. CDR3 length: 16 amino acids. Per germline, CDR1 LNHDA and CDR2 SQIVND (reference sequence). The table came from immunoSEQ multiplex PCR; TCRdb's copy has only in-frame clones and leaves some out. Here the sample spans some 1.5 million clones, around 97% being singletons. Turning to this clone: Antigen: not known.

Whole-study findings and limits: In this cohort, only blood was sampled, and tissue repertoires likely differ. What rarefaction showed was incomplete sorted-subset sequencing despite large depth. For naive CD4 cells, around 5% of clonotypes were shared across a handful of donors.

The source of this sequence is a man aged 25-40 years in good health. This chain joins TRBV19 and TRBJ1-1, with D possibly TRBD1 on 5 matching bases. Material: naive CD4+ T cells sorted from blood. Noted subset: CD45RA+ positively selected. CDR3: CASSIGVQGVRTEAFF. The CDR3, as DNA: TGTGCCAGTAGTATAGGGGTCCAGGGCGTGCGGACTGAAGCTTTCTTT.